Listed below are T cell receptor beta chains from one sample, sequenced in a study of cytotoxic CD8 clonotypes in ibrutinib-treated CLL. Assay used: immunoSEQ multiplex PCR; TCRdb lists only in-frame clones, some missing. The sample records approximately 70,000 clones, over 75% being singletons. Here the sequenced sample was PBMCs, taken at disease progression, from a patient treated with ibrutinib. Receptors originate from a human donor with chronic lymphocytic leukemia. Each CDR3 is given with its conserved first and last residue. A D gene is named only where the DNA matches it firmly. Not every row has a clone size; where given, it reads once, few, many or a size class.

TGTGCCAGCAGCTCGAGCCTGAACACTGAAGCTTTCTTT	CASSSSLNTEAFF	.	.	TRBV7-7	TRBJ1-1
TGTGCCAGCAGCCAATCGGCGGGAGCCTCCTACGAGCAGTACTTC	CASSQSAGASYEQYF	.	TRBD2	TRBV4-2	TRBJ2-7
TGCAGCGTTGCGGGACAGGGGGTCGGTGGCAATCAGCCCCAGCATTTT	CSVAGQGVGGNQPQHF	.	TRBD1	TRBV29-1	TRBJ1-5
TGTGCCAGCAGGGACAGCGGGGGTCTTGGCCCCCAGCATTTT	CASRDSGGLGPQHF	.	.	TRBV2	TRBJ1-5
TGTGCCAGCAGTGACACCGGACAGGGCCCTAGGGGTGAGCAGTTCTTC	CASSDTGQGPRGEQFF	.	TRBD1	TRBV6-1	TRBJ2-1
TGCGCCAGCAGCTTGGTTGGACTAGCCTCGGGGGAGCTGTTTTTT	CASSLVGLASGELFF	.	TRBD2	TRBV5-1	TRBJ2-2
TGTGCCAGCAGTGAATCGGGATCGAACACCGGGGAGCTGTTTTTT	CASSESGSNTGELFF	.	.	TRBV2	TRBJ2-2
TGTGCCAGCTCACCCTATACAGGGGCGGGACAGCCCCAGCATTTT	CASSPYTGAGQPQHF	.	TRBD1	TRBV18	TRBJ1-5
TGCGCCAGCAGCTATAGACAGTTCTTCATGAACACTGAAGCTTTCTTT	CASSYRQFFMNTEAFF	.	.	TRBV5-1	TRBJ1-1
TGTGCCAGCAGTTACGACAGGGCGGGTGAGCAGTTCTTC	CASSYDRAGEQFF	.	TRBD1	TRBV6-5	TRBJ2-1
TGTGCTAGTGCCCTCCTCCGAACGGGAGGGACAGATACGCAGTATTTT	CASALLRTGGTDTQYF	once	TRBD2	TRBV12-5	TRBJ2-3
TGCAGCGTGGCTCGCCGCCTTAATGAAAAACTGTTTTTT	CSVARRLNEKLFF	.	.	TRBV29-1	TRBJ1-4
TGTGCCAGCAGCTCCGGGGTAGCGGGCAGCAATCAGCCCCAGCATTTT	CASSSGVAGSNQPQHF	.	.	TRBV7-8	TRBJ1-5
TGTGCCAGCAGCTCCGGACTAGCTTGGGATGAGCAGTTCTTC	CASSSGLAWDEQFF	.	TRBD2	TRBV11-2	TRBJ2-1
TGTGCCAGCAGCTTAGCTTGGACACCCGCCCTGGAGACCCAGTACTTC	CASSLAWTPALETQYF	.	.	TRBV7-6	TRBJ2-5
TGTGCCAGCAGCTGGGGACAGGGAAGCAATCAGCCCCAGCATTTT	CASSWGQGSNQPQHF	.	TRBD1	TRBV7-9	TRBJ1-5
TGTGCCAGCAGCCCTCCCAAACCCAGACCCGGGACAGGGAATGGCTACACCTTC	CASSPPKPRPGTGNGYTF	.	TRBD1	TRBV14	TRBJ1-2
TGTGCCAGTAGTTCAGGCTATGGCTACACCTTC	CASSSGYGYTF	few	.	TRBV19	TRBJ1-2
TGTGCCAGCAGTGCCAACGGGGGCGCTAACTATGGCTACACCTTC	CASSANGGANYGYTF	.	.	TRBV6-4	TRBJ1-2
TGTGCCAGCAGCTGGACAGGGGGCCGGAACACCGGGGAGCTGTTTTTT	CASSWTGGRNTGELFF	once	TRBD1	TRBV11-2	TRBJ2-2
TGTGCCAGCGGCCACACCGGGGAGCTGTTTTTT	CASGHTGELFF	.	.	TRBV6-5	TRBJ2-2
TGTGCCAGCAGTTCCACAGGGGACTATGGCTACACCTTC	CASSSTGDYGYTF	.	TRBD1	TRBV27	TRBJ1-2
TGTGCCTGGAGTGTGGGTGGGCCCGAGCAGTACTTC	CAWSVGGPEQYF	.	.	TRBV30	TRBJ2-7
TGTGCCAGCAGTTTGGGATACATTCAGTACTTC	CASSLGYIQYF	.	.	TRBV28	TRBJ2-4
TGTGCCTGGACCCTATTAACTCTGGGAAACACCATATATTTT	CAWTLLTLGNTIYF	.	.	TRBV30	TRBJ1-3
TGTGCCAGCAGCTTACAGGGTCCGGAAGACGAGCAGTACTTC	CASSLQGPEDEQYF	.	.	TRBV6-5	TRBJ2-7